This T cell receptor (beta chain) comes out of a study of shared clonotypes between healthy human individuals. Study-wide points: A limitation of the genetic and exposure-history diversity represented arose from few donors.

V shed 8 bases, J shed 9 bases, and the junction held 12 bases outside the gene matches. The length of the CDR3 is 14 residues. Germline values: CDR1 MDHEN, CDR2 SYDVKM. Ten immunoSEQ deep assay plates were used to sequence the DNA of unsorted PBMCs. In the source study's methods: Junction-only sequences produced by ImmunoSEQ had no quality scores, so filtering differed. The table came from immunoSEQ multiplex PCR; TCRdb's copy has only in-frame clones and leaves some out. V, J and clone size were drawn from that table, and D and trimming were deduced from the DNA. The sample contains 400,000 to 600,000 clones, about four fifths of which appear only once. Donors comprised only Caucasian adults living in Nashville, Tennessee. About this clone: What it binds is unknown.

The TCR sequence derives from a woman in her forties in good health. Some clones in this sample may be carry-over from other donors' samples. The chain has TRBV28 and TRBJ1-1, with TRBD1 matching 10 bases. Input material: PBMCs. CDR3 amino acids: CASAEGTGAAQAFF. The CDR3 nucleotides read TGTGCCAGCGCCGAGGGGACAGGGGCCGCTCAAGCTTTCTTT.